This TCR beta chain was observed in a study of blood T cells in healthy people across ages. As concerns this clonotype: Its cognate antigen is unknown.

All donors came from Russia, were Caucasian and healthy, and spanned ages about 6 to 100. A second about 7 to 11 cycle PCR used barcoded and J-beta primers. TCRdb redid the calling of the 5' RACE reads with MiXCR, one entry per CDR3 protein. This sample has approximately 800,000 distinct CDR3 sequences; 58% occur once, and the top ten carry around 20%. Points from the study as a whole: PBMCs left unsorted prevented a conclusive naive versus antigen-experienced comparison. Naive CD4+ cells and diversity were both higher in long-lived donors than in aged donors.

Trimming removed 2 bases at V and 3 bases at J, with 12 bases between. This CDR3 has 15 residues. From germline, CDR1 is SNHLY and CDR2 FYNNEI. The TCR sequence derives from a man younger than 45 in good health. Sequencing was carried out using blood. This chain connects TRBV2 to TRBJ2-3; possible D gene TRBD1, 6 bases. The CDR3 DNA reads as TGTGCCAGCAGTGAACTGGGACACGGAACAGATACGCAGTATTTT. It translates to CASSELGHGTDTQYF.